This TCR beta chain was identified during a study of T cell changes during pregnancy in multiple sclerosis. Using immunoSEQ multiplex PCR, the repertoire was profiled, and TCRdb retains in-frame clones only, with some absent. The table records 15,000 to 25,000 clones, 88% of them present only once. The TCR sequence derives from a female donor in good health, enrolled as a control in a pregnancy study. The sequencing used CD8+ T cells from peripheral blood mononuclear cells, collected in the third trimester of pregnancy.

The CDR3 DNA reads as TGTGCCAGCAGCCAAGCCCCGCGGATAGCGGAAACCTCCTACGAGCAGTACTTC. It yields the protein CASSQAPRIAETSYEQYF. The genes are TRBV14 and TRBJ2-7, with D tentatively TRBD2 (6 bases). Trimming removed 1 base from V and 0 bases from J, with 19 bases in between. The germline V gene encodes CDR1 SGHDN and CDR2 FVKESK. This CDR3 has 18 residues.